One T cell receptor (beta chain) is described in this entry. TCRdb reprocessed the reads via MiXCR and lists one record per CDR3 protein. Of about 530,000 distinct CDR3 sequences detected, around 27% appear once; the ten largest clones hold around 14%. Trimming took 5 bases from V and 10 from J, leaving 9 bases between them. This CDR3 spans 11 amino acids. The data were obtained in a study of T cell repertoires in cytomegalovirus infection. The chain has TRBV12-3 or TRBV12-4 and TRBJ1-5; TRBD1 might be the D (6 bases). The specimen was PBMCs. This receptor was taken from a human donor in good health (CMV status not recorded). Some clones in this sample may be carry-over from other donors' samples. CDR3 DNA: TGTGCCAGCAGTCTAGGGGGACCCCAGCATTTT. As protein: CASSLGGPQHF.